A selection of T cell receptor beta chains follows, all from one sample in a study of immune characterization of retroperitoneal liposarcoma. MiXCR, run by TCRdb on the PCR reads, gives a single entry per CDR3 protein. The sample includes about 6,600 distinct CDR3 sequences, roughly 29% seen only once; the top ten take 28%. The sequencing sample was made of tumor tissue. The receptors come from a female donor with retroperitoneal liposarcoma. Each CDR3 is given with its conserved first and last residue. A D gene is named only where the DNA matches it firmly. Clone size is shown for a subset of rows, as once, few, many or a class of expanded clone.

D: TRBD2
J: TRBJ2-2
size: .
V: TRBV6-5
DNA: TGTGCCAGCAGTTACGTAGCGGGGGGAACCGGGGAGCTGTTTTTT
CDR3: CASSYVAGGTGELFF

D: .
J: TRBJ2-7
size: medium-sized
V: TRBV12-5
DNA: TGTGCTAGTGGTCCGACTACCTACGAGCAGTACTTC
CDR3: CASGPTTYEQYF

D: .
J: TRBJ1-3
size: .
V: TRBV6-1
DNA: TGTGCCAGCAGCTCGGCAGGGACGGCCTCTGGAAACACCATATATTTT
CDR3: CASSSAGTASGNTIYF

D: TRBD1
J: TRBJ2-2
size: .
V: TRBV6-6
DNA: TGTGCCAGCAGTTACGAGGGGGCGGACACCGGGGAGCTGTTTTTT
CDR3: CASSYEGADTGELFF

D: .
J: TRBJ2-5
size: .
V: TRBV27
DNA: TGTGCCAGCAGTTTATCGGTACGGAGATCGGAGACCCAGTACTTC
CDR3: CASSLSVRRSETQYF

D: .
J: TRBJ1-2
size: few
V: TRBV7-8
DNA: TGTGCCAGCAGCTCCCGTGGAGGGGATGGCTACACCTTC
CDR3: CASSSRGGDGYTF

D: .
J: TRBJ2-2
size: .
V: TRBV7-2
DNA: TGTGCCAGCAGCCCGGGAACAGGGCTCTCGGGGGAGCTGTTTTTT
CDR3: CASSPGTGLSGELFF

D: .
J: TRBJ1-5
size: few
V: TRBV7-2
DNA: TGTGCCAGCAGCTTAGGGTTCGGGACGGGCAATCAGCCCCAGCATTTT
CDR3: CASSLGFGTGNQPQHF

D: .
J: TRBJ2-3
size: medium-sized
V: TRBV6-6
DNA: TGTGCCAGCAGTTCTCCGGGAGTAGTGGCAAATACGCAGTATTTT
CDR3: CASSSPGVVANTQYF

D: TRBD2
J: TRBJ2-2
size: .
V: TRBV12-3/TRBV12-4
DNA: TGTGCCAGCAGGGGTAGCGGGTCCACCGGGGAGCTGTTTTTT
CDR3: CASRGSGSTGELFF

D: TRBD2
J: TRBJ2-1
size: medium-sized
V: TRBV6-4
DNA: TGTGCCAGCAGTGACGGAGCGGGATCCTACAATGAGCAGTTCTTC
CDR3: CASSDGAGSYNEQFF

D: .
J: TRBJ2-3
size: .
V: TRBV6-4
DNA: TGTGCCAGCAGTGGCCCTACTAGCTGGGTAACCGAATACGCAGTATTT
CDR3: CASSGPTSWVTEYAVF

D: .
J: TRBJ1-5
size: many
V: TRBV10-2
DNA: TGCGCCAGCAGGAATGTGAATCAGCCCCAGCATTTT
CDR3: CASRNVNQPQHF

D: .
J: TRBJ2-1
size: few
V: TRBV7-8
DNA: TGTGCCAGCAGCTTAGCTACCCCCGAGAAGGGCGAGCAGTTCTTC
CDR3: CASSLATPEKGEQFF

D: .
J: TRBJ2-7
size: large
V: TRBV12-3/TRBV12-4
DNA: TGTGCCAGCAGTTTCTCCGGGAGAAGGAACGAGCAGTACTTC
CDR3: CASSFSGRRNEQYF

D: .
J: TRBJ2-1
size: .
V: TRBV6-5
DNA: TGTGCCAGCAGTTACTCCCGGGATTACAATGAGCAGTTCTTC
CDR3: CASSYSRDYNEQFF

D: TRBD2
J: TRBJ2-1
size: many
V: TRBV7-8
DNA: TGTGCCAGCATTAAAGCGGGGGCCTACGAGCAGTTCTTC
CDR3: CASIKAGAYEQFF

D: TRBD1
J: TRBJ2-3
size: medium-sized
V: TRBV7-2
DNA: TGTGCCAGCAGCTTAGTTAGACCGGCAGGGGGTTATGCAGATACGCAGTATTTT
CDR3: CASSLVRPAGGYADTQYF

D: TRBD2
J: TRBJ2-1
size: few
V: TRBV6-1
DNA: TGTGCCAGCATCAAATTCATAGCGGGGGGGTACAATGAGCAGTTCTTC
CDR3: CASIKFIAGGYNEQFF

D: TRBD1
J: TRBJ2-1
size: .
V: TRBV6-1
DNA: TGTGCCAGCAGCATTCAGGGGGCGGGGTCCTACAATGAGCAGTTCTTC
CDR3: CASSIQGAGSYNEQFF

D: TRBD2
J: TRBJ2-5
size: few
V: TRBV7-2
DNA: TGTGCCAGCAGCTCTAGCGGGAGCAGAGAGACCCAGTACTTC
CDR3: CASSSSGSRETQYF

D: .
J: TRBJ2-7
size: many
V: TRBV7-3
DNA: TGTGCCAGCAGACGAGTACCTGAGCAGTACTTC
CDR3: CASRRVPEQYF

D: .
J: TRBJ2-2
size: medium-sized
V: TRBV7-6
DNA: TGTGCCAGCAGCTTACCGGAGCCCGGGGAGCTGTTTTTT
CDR3: CASSLPEPGELFF

D: .
J: TRBJ1-2
size: many
V: TRBV6-6
DNA: TGTGCCAGCAGCCGGGGGACCGCTGCATCTAACTATGGCTACACCTTC
CDR3: CASSRGTAASNYGYTF

D: .
J: TRBJ2-1
size: .
V: TRBV28
DNA: TGTGCCAGCAGTCTGCTTAGCGGAGGCTCCTACAATGAGCAGTTCTTC
CDR3: CASSLLSGGSYNEQFF

D: .
J: TRBJ1-5
size: few
V: TRBV6-5
DNA: TGTGCCAGCAGCAAATACTTCAGGGGATCAGGCAATCAGCCCCAGCATTTT
CDR3: CASSKYFRGSGNQPQHF

D: TRBD2
J: TRBJ2-5
size: medium-sized
V: TRBV5-1
DNA: TGCGCCAGCAGCTTGATGGGACTAGCGGCCCAAGAGACCCAGTACTTC
CDR3: CASSLMGLAAQETQYF

D: .
J: TRBJ2-6
size: .
V: TRBV19
DNA: TGTGCCAGTAGTATCGCTGGGGCCAACGTCCTGACTTTC
CDR3: CASSIAGANVLTF

D: TRBD2
J: TRBJ2-1
size: .
V: TRBV18
DNA: TGTGCCAGCTCAACTAGCGAGAACAATGAGCAGTTCTTC
CDR3: CASSTSENNEQFF

D: .
J: TRBJ2-5
size: many
V: TRBV5-4
DNA: TGTGCCAGCAGCTCAGCGCACACCGAAGAGACCCAGTACTTC
CDR3: CASSSAHTEETQYF

D: TRBD2
J: TRBJ2-3
size: .
V: TRBV6-4
DNA: TGTGCCAGCAGCCCAGCGGGAGGCACAGATACGCAGTATTTT
CDR3: CASSPAGGTDTQYF